This TCR beta chain was identified in a study of control samples from healthy donors and cancer patients (dated by TCRdb to 2018 to 2021). Receptor libraries were prepared by the immunoSEQ multiplex PCR assay. What TCRdb holds here is the immuneACCESS table cut down to in-frame rearrangements. Part of the clones is not present; checked against another copy, under half of the missing clones reflect an unresolved V gene, and the others are unexplained. The sample includes 95,000 to 150,000 clones, with 87% observed a single time. The ten top clones hold about 12% of the sample. For this clone: The specificity of this receptor is unknown. Per-base qualities were not stored, and no clone one base away is much larger.

The source is a man under 40 in good health. Material for sequencing was blood.

CDR3 protein: CSVGFDLAAEAFF. The DNA sequence follows: TGCAGCGTGGGATTCGACCTGGCGGCTGAAGCTTTCTTT. This chain joins TRBV29-1 to TRBJ1-1, with the D gene not clear enough to name. Taken from the germline V gene, the CDR1 and CDR2 loops are SQVTM and ANQGSEA. V is shortened by 6 bases, J by 6 bases, and the region joining them spans 17 bases. Including cysteine and phenylalanine, the CDR3 has 13 amino acids. Only CDR3 DNA is held: 39 bases, read in frame from base 1.